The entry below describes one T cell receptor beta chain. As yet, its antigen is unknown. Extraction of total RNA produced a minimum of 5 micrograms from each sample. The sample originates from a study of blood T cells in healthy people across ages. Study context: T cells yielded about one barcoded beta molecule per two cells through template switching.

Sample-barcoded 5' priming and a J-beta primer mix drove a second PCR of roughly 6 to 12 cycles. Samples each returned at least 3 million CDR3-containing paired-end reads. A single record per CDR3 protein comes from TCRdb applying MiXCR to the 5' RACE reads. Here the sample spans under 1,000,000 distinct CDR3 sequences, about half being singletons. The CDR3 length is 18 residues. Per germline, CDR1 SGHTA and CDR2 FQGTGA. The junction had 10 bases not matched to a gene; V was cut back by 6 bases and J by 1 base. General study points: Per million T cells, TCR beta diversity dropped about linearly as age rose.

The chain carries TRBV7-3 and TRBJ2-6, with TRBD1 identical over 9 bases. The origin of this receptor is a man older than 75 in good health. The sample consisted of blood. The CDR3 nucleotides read TGTGCCAGCAGTTATACGGGACAGGGAGCTTCTGGGGCCAACGTCCTGACTTTC. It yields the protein CASSYTGQGASGANVLTF.